These 5 T cell receptor beta chains were all obtained from the same sample, sequenced in a study of beta chain features in type 1 diabetes. Sequencing targeted expressed TCRB transcripts, as all isolated RNA had been reverse transcribed. Profiling relied on immunoSEQ multiplex PCR, and the TCRdb table lists in-frame clones only, not all of them. The sample gives hundreds of thousands of clones, roughly 12% of which show up once; approximately 0.015% is in the top ten. Sequenced: naive CD4+ T cells from blood. These receptors all stem from a young man in good health.

The genes are TRBV18 and TRBJ2-7, with 7 bases matching TRBD1. J lost 6 bases, V lost 6 bases, and 5 bases had no gene match. Germline-derived CDR1 and CDR2 are KGHSH and LQKENI. This CDR3 is built from 12 residues. CDR3 amino acids: CASSQQGREQYF. DNA for the CDR3: TGTGCCAGCTCCCAACAGGGGCGCGAGCAGTACTTC.

The rearrangement uses TRBV5-4 and TRBJ2-7; D perhaps matches TRBD1 (5 bases). Germline CDR1 and CDR2: SGHNT and YYREEE (reference sequence). The CDR3 has 15 residues. Trimming removed 3 bases at V and 1 base at J, with 14 bases between. The CDR3 sequence is CASSYDIQVSYEQYF. The CDR3 coding sequence is TGTGCCAGCAGCTACGATATACAGGTTTCCTACGAGCAGTACTTC.

This clone was counted a few times. The chain uses TRBV7-2 and TRBJ1-2, with 10 bases aligning to TRBD1. Germline V gene lookup returns CDR1 SGHTA and CDR2 FQGNSA. After removal of 5 bases from V and 4 bases from J, the junction contained 7 bases not matched to a gene. This CDR3 region has 15 residues. CDR3 residues: CASSPGQGSVYGYTF. CDR3 in DNA: TGTGCCAGCAGCCCGGGACAGGGGTCCGTCTATGGCTACACCTTC.

The chain combines TRBV19 with TRBJ2-2, with 9 positions matching TRBD1. CDR1 and CDR2 from the germline V gene are LNHDA and SQIVND (reference sequence). The CDR3 contains 16 residues. V shed 5 bases, J shed 6 bases, and the junction held 10 bases outside the gene matches. The CDR3 is CASSPAGQGNAGELFF. CDR3 bases: TGTGCCAGTAGTCCCGCCGGACAGGGGAATGCCGGGGAGCTGTTTTTT.

This clone showed up just a few times. The chain carries TRBV18 and TRBJ2-5; D perhaps matches TRBD2 (5 bases). The V gene's germline CDR1 is KGHSH and CDR2 LQKENI. The CDR3 spans 14 residues. V was clipped by 3 bases and J by 5 bases, with 13 bases between them. This CDR3 reads CASSPVGTGETQYF. CDR3 nucleotide sequence: TGTGCCAGCTCACCTGTCGGAACGGGGGAGACCCAGTACTTC.